This T cell receptor (beta chain) appears in the sequencing data of a study of cytomegalovirus exposure and HLA in healthy donors. Study results and caveats: Several of the most significant clusters appeared linked to common viral pathogens, based on a later analysis. The authors later found most CMV-associated TCR beta chains appeared HLA-restricted. In vitro testing confirmed three CMV-associated chains as specific for CMV antigens.

Turning to this clone: Its antigen is unidentified.

Primers for the PCR totalled 60 Vbeta and 13 Jbeta. The protocol was immunoSEQ multiplex PCR, while the TCRdb copy is restricted to in-frame clones and leaves out a portion. The table shows over 150,000 clones, with 73% occurring only once. The V end lost 0 bases, the J end lost 1 base, and 9 bases lay between the germline ends. This CDR3 spans 15 amino acids. The germline V gene encodes CDR1 SGHTS and CDR2 YDEGEE. The receptor comes from a woman aged 18-29 years in good health and CMV-seropositive. The sequenced sample consisted of PBMCs. The chain is built from TRBV5-8 and TRBJ2-3; weak D call: TRBD2 (6 bases). CDR3 nucleotides: TGTGCCAGCAGCTTGGACGGGAGTCGCACAGATACGCAGTATTTT. Encoded protein: CASSLDGSRTDTQYF.